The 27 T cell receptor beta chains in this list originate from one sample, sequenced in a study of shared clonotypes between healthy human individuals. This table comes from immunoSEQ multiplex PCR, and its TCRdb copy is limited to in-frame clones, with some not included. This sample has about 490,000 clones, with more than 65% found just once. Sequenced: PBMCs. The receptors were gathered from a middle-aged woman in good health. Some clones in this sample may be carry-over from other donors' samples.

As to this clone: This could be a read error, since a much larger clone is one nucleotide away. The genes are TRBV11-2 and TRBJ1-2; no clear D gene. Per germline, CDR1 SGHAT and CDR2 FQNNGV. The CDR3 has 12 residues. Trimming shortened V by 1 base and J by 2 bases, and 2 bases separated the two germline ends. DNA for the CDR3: TGTGCCAGCAGCTTAGGGAACTATGGCTACACCTTC. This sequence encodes CASSLGNYGYTF.

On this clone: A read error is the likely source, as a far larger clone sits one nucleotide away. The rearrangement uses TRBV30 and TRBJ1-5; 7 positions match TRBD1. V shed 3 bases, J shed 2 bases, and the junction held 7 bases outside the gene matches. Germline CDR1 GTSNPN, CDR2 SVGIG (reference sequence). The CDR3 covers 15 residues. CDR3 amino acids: CAWSPLGQCNQPQHF. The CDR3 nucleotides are TGTGCCTGGAGCCCCTTGGGACAGTGCAATCAGCCCCAGCATTTT.

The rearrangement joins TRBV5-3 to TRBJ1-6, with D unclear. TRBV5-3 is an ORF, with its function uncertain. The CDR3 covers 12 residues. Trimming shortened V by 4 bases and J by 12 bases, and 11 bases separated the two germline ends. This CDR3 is CARSQPSLPLHF. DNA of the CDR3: TGTGCCAGAAGCCAACCGTCTTTACCCCTCCACTTT.

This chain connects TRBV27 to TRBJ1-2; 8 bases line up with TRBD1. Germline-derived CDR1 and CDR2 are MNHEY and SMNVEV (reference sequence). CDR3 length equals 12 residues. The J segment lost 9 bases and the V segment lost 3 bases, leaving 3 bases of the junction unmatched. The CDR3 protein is CASSFRQGSYTF. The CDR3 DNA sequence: TGTGCCAGCAGTTTTAGACAGGGGAGCTACACCTTC.

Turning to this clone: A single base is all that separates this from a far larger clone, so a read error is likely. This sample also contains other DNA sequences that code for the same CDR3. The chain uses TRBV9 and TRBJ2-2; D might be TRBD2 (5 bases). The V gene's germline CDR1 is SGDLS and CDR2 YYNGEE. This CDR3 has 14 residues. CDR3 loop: CASSVELNTGELFF. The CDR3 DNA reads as TGTGCCAGTAGCGTAGAACTAAACACCGGGGAGCTGTTTTTT. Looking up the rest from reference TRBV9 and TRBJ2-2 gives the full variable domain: DSGVTQTPKHLITATGQRVTLRCSPRSGDLSVYWYQQSLDQGLQFLIQYYNGEERAKGNILERFSAQQFPDLHSELNLSSLELGDSALYFCASSVELNTGELFFGEGSRLTVL.

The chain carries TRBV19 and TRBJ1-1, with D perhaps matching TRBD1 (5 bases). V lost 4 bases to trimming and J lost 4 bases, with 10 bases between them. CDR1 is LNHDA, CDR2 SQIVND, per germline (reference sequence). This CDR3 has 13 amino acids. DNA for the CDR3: TGTGCCAGTAGTAACGGCAGGGCCACTGAAGCTTTCTTT. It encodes CASSNGRATEAFF.

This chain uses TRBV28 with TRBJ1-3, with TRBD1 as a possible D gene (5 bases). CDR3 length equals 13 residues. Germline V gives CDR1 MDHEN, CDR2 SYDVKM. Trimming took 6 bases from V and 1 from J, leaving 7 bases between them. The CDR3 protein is CASSQGSGNTIYF. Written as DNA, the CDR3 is TGTGCCAGCAGCCAGGGATCTGGAAACACCATATATTTT.

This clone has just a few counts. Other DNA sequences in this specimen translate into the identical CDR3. The DNA for the CDR3 is TGCGCCAGCAGCCAAGAAATCCCAATCGGGGTTACCGGGGAGCTGTTTTTT. Protein product: CASSQEIPIGVTGELFF. This chain joins TRBV4-1 and TRBJ2-2; TRBD2 is a possible D gene (5 bases). The length of the CDR3 is 17 residues. The germline V gene encodes CDR1 MGHRA and CDR2 YSYEKL. V was shortened by 0 bases and J by 5 bases, with 16 bases between the two germline ends.

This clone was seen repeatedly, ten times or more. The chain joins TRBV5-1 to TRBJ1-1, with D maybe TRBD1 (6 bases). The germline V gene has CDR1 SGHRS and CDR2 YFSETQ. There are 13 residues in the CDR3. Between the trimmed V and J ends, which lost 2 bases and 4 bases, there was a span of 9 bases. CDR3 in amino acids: CASSFYRATEAFF. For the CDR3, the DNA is TGCGCCAGCAGCTTTTACAGGGCCACTGAAGCTTTCTTT.

The CDR3 is CASSAEGRGAADTQYF. The CDR3, as DNA: TGTGCCAGCAGCGCAGAGGGCAGGGGAGCGGCAGATACGCAGTATTTT. V is TRBV7-2 and J is TRBJ2-3, with a weak D call TRBD1 (6 bases). The germline gives CDR1 SGHTA, CDR2 FQGNSA. The length of the CDR3 is 16 residues. V was shortened by 5 bases and J by 4 bases, with 19 bases between the two germline ends.

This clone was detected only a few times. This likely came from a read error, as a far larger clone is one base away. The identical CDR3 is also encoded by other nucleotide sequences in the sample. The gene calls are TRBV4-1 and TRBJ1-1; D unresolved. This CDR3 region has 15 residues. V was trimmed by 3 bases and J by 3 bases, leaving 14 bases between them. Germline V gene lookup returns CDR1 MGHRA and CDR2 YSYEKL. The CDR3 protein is CASSQGSGGYTEAFF. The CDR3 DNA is TGCGCCAGCAGCCAGGGCTCTGGTGGGTACACTGAAGCTTTCTTT.

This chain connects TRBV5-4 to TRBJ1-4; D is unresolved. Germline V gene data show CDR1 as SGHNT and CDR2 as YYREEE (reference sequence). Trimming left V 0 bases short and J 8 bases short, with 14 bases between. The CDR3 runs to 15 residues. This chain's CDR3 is CASSLDPGVEEKLFF. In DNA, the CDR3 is TGTGCCAGCAGCTTGGATCCGGGCGTGGAAGAAAAACTGTTTTTT.

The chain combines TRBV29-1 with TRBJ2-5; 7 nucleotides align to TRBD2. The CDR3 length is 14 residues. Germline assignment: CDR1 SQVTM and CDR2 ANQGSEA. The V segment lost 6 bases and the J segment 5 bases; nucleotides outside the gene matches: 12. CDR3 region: CSVGRSAAEETQYF. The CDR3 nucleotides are TGCAGCGTCGGGAGGTCTGCCGCCGAGGAGACCCAGTACTTC.

In DNA, the CDR3 is TGTGCCTGGAGTCCAGGGGGGGACAACATTCAGTACTTC. This translates into CAWSPGGDNIQYF. The J gene is TRBJ2-4, the V gene TRBV30, with D perhaps given as TRBD1 or TRBD2 (7 bases each). V shed 2 bases and J shed 7 bases, with 12 bases lying between them. Germline V gives CDR1 GTSNPN, CDR2 SVGIG (reference sequence). This CDR3 spans 13 amino acids. Full variable domain (outside the CDR3, taken from reference TRBV30 and TRBJ2-4): SQTIHQWPATLVQPVGSPLSLECTVEGTSNPNLYWYRQAAGRGLQLLFYSVGIGQISSEVPQNLSASRPQDRQFILSSKKLLLSDSGFYLCAWSPGGDNIQYFGAGTRLSVL.

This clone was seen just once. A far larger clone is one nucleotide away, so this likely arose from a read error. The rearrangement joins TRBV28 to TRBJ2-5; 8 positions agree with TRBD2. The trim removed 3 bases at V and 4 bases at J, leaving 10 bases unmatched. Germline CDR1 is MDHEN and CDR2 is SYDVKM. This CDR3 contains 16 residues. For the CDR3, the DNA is TGTGCCAGCAGTTTGACTGGCGGGAGGTTGGGAGAGACCCAGTACTTC. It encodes CASSLTGGRLGETQYF. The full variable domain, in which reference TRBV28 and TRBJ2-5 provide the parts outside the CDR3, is DVKVTQSSRYLVKRTGEKVFLECVQDMDHENMFWYRQDPGLGLRLIYFSYDVKMKEKGDIPEGYSVSREKKERFSLILESASTNQTSMYLCASSLTGGRLGETQYFGPGTRLLVL.

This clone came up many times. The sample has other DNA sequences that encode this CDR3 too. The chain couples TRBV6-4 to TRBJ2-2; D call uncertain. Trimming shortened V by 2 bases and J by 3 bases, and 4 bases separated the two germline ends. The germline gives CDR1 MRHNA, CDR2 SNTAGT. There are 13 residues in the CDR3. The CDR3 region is CASSDRDTGELFF. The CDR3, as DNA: TGTGCCAGCAGTGACAGGGACACCGGGGAGCTGTTTTTT.

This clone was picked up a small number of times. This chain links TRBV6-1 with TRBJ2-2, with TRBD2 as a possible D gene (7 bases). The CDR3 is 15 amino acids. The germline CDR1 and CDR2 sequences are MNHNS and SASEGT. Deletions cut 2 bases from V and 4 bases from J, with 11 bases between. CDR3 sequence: CASSEPAGATGELFF. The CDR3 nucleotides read TGTGCCAGCAGTGAACCGGCGGGGGCCACCGGGGAGCTGTTTTTT.

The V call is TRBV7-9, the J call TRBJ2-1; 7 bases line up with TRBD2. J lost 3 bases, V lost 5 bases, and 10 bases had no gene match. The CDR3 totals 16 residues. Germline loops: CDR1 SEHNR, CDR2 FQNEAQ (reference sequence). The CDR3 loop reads CASSPRGGSLYNEQFF. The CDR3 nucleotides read TGTGCCAGCAGCCCTCGAGGCGGGAGCCTCTACAATGAGCAGTTCTTC.

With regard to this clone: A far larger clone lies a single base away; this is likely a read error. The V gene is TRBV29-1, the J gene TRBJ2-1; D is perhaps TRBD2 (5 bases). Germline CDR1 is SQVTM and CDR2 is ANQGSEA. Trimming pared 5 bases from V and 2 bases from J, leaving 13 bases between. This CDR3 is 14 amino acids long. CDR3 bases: TGCAGCGTTTTTTCTAGCTGGCCCTACAATGAGCAGTTCTTC. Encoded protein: CSVFSSWPYNEQFF.

This chain's CDR3 is CASSLATGGDEQFF. In DNA, the CDR3 is TGCGCCAGCAGCTTGGCAACAGGGGGCGATGAGCAGTTCTTC. This rearrangement joins TRBV5-1 to TRBJ2-1, with TRBD1 identical over 9 bases. The CDR3 length is 14 residues. V gave up 0 bases and J gave up 8 bases; unmatched junction bases: 3. Germline CDR1 SGHRS, CDR2 YFSETQ.

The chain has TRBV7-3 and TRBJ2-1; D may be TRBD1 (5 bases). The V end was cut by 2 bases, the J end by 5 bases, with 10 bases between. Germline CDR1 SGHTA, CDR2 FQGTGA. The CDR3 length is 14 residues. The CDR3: CASSLGAWDNEQFF. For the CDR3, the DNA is TGTGCCAGCAGCTTAGGGGCGTGGGACAATGAGCAGTTCTTC.

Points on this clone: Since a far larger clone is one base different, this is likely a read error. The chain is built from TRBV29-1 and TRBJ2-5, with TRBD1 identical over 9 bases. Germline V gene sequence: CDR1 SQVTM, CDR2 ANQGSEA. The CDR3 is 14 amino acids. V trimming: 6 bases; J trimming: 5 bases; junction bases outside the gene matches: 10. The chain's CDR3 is CSVRRTGVFETQYF. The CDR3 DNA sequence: TGCAGCGTAAGACGGACAGGGGTCTTCGAGACCCAGTACTTC.

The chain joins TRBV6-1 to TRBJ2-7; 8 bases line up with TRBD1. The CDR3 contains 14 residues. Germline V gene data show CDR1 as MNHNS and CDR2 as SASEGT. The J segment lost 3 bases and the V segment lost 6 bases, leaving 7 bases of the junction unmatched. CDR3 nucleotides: TGTGCCAGCAGAGGGGGGACAGGTGACTACGAGCAGTACTTC. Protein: CASRGGTGDYEQYF.

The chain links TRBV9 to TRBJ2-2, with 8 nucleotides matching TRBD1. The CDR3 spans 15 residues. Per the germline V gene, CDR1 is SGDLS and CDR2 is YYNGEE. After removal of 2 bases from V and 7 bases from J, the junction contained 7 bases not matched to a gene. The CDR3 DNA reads TGTGCCAGCAGCGTCAGGGGGCGCCGGAACGGGGAGCTGTTTTTT. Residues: CASSVRGRRNGELFF.

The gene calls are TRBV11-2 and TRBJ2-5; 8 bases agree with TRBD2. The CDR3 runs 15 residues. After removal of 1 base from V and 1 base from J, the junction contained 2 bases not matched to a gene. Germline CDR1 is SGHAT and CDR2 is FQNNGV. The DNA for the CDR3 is TGTGCCAGCAGCTTAGTTGCGGGAGGCCAAGAGACCCAGTACTTC. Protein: CASSLVAGGQETQYF.

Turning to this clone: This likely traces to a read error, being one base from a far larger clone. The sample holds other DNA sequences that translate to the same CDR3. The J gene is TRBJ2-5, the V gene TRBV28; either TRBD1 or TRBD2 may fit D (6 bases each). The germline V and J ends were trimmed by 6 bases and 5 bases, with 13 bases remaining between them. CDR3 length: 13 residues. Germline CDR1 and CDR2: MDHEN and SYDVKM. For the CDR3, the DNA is TGTGCCAGCAGATCTAGAGGGGGGGAGACCCAGTACTTC. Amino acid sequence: CASRSRGGETQYF.

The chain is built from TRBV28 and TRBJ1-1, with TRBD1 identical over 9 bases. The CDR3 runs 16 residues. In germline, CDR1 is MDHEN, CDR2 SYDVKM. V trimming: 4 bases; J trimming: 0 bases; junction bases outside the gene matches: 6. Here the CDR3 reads CASSSPGQGLNTEAFF. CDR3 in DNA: TGTGCCAGCAGTTCTCCGGGACAGGGACTGAACACTGAAGCTTTCTTT.